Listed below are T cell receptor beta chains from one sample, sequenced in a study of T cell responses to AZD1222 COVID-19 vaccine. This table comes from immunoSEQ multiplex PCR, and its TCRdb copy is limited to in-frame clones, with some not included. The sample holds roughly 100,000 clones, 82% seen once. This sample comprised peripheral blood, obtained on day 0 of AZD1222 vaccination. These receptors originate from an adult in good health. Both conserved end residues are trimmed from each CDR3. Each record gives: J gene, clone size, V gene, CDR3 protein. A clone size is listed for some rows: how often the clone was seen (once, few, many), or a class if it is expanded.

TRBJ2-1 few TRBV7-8 ASSSTWASGGINEQF
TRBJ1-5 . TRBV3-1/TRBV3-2 ASSQAQVGLIVQGANQPQH
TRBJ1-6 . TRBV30 AFRQGSSYNSPLH
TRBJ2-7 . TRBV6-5 ASSYSKVQRQY
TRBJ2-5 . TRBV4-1 ASSQGNEETQY
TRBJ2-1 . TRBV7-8 ASSLVTDDEQF
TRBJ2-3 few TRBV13 ASSLVAGVYTQY
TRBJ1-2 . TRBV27 ASSVDGVGGYT
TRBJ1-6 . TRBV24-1 ATSDLRGSNSPLH
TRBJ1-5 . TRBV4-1 ASSQVWSGDQPQH
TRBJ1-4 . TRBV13 ASSLTTGVGANEKLF
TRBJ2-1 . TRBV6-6 ASSYSGRGPYNEQF
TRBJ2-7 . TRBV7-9 ASIPEGGYSYEQY
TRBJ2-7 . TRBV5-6 ASSLTGGEQY
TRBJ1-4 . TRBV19 ASSMDREMRKLF
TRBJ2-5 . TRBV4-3 ASSQGLGEETQY
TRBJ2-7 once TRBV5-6 ASSLAGGPYEQY
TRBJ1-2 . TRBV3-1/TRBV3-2 ASGDAGYGYT
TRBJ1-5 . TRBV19 ASSLVGDQPQH
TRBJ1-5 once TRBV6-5 ASTLCRGGGQPQH
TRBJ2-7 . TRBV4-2 ASSQGTGGPYEQY
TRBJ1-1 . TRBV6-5 ASSYRRPNTEAF
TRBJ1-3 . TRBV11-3 ASSLGNGNTIY
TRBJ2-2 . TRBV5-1 ASSLAQNTGELF
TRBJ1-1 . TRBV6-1 ASSDWDSLNTEAF
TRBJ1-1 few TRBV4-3 ASSPSNGVTEAF
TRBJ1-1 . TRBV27 ASSFQENTEAF
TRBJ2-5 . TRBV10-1 ASSEETGGTQY
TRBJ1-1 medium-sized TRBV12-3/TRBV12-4 ASRVTMNTEAF
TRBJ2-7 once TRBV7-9 ASSTLSHYEQY
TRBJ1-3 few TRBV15 ATSRGPGGASGNTIY
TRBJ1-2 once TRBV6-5 ASTRGYDYGYT
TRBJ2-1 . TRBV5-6 ASSRDRVYNEQF
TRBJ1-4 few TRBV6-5 ASSYSAKEKLF
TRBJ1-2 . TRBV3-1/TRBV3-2 ASSHRQGSGYT
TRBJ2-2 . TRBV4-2 ASRALAGGQGGELF
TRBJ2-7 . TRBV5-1 ASSLEGDEQY
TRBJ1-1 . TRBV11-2 ASSLVGTEAF
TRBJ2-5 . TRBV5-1 ASSRNSGGGETQY
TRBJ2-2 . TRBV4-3 ASSQDTGVNTGELF
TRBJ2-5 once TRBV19 ASSIGQGAMAQY
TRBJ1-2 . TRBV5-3 ARSLACGLANYGYT
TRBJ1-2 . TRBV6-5 ASSLGANYGYT
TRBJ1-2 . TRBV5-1 ASSFQGPDGYT
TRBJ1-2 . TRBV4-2 ASSQEWRVLANYGYT
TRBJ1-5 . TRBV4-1 ASSQEGLTNQPQH
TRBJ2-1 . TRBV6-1 ASGDRGTYNEQF
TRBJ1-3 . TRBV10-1 ASSEFAGTPSFSGNTIY
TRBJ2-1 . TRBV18 ASSPPNRGSSYNEQF
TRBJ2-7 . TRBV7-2 ASSFVRTSYEQY
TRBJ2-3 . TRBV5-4 ATGRGGSTDTQY
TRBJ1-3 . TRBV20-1 SASRSTPGNTIY
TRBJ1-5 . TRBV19 ASSALTTGGRKQPQH
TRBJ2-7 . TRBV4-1 ASSTRQDSYEQY